This paragraph covers one T cell receptor (beta chain) sequence. The antigen is unknown. V trimming: 2 bases; J trimming: 5 bases; junction bases outside the gene matches: 6. Germline-derived CDR1 and CDR2 are GTSNPN and SVGIG (reference sequence). The CDR3 covers 14 residues. Naive CD8 cells were CD45RO-negative, positively selected for CCR7, excluding terminally differentiated effector memory CD45RA+ cells. These data come from a study of shared clonotypes between healthy human individuals. Profiled with immunoSEQ multiplex PCR; TCRdb holds only in-frame clones, not every one. The sample holds around 610,000 clones, roughly 96% seen once. General study points: The represented genetic and exposure-history diversity was limited by the small number of donors. Memory subsets generally showed lower estimated richness than naive subsets. Between several donors, naive CD4 clonotypes were shared at a level of about 5.3%.

The source of this sequence is a woman in her twenties or thirties in good health. The rearrangement uses TRBV30 and TRBJ2-3; 8 nucleotides align to TRBD1. The sample comprised naive CD8+ T cells sorted from blood. The CDR3 DNA follows: TGTGCCTGGAGTTCGACAGGGGAATTAGATACGCAGTATTTT. Translating it yields CAWSSTGELDTQYF. The full variable domain, in which reference TRBV30 and TRBJ2-3 provide the parts outside the CDR3, is SQTIHQWPATLVQPVGSPLSLECTVEGTSNPNLYWYRQAAGRGLQLLFYSVGIGQISSEVPQNLSASRPQDRQFILSSKKLLLSDSGFYLCAWSSTGELDTQYFGPGTRLTVL.